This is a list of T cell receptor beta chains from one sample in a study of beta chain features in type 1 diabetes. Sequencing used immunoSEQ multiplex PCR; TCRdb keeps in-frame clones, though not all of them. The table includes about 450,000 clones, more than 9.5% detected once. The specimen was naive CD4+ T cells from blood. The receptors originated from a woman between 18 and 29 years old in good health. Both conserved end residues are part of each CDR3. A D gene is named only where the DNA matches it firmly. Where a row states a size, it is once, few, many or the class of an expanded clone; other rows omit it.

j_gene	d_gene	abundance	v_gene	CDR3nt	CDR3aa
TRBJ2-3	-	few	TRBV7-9	TGTGCCAGCAGCTCGGGCCCTAGCACAGATACGCAGTATTTT	CASSSGPSTDTQYF
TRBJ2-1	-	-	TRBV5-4	TGTGCCAGCAGCTTGCAAATCCGGGTCTCTTACAATGAGCAGTTCTTC	CASSLQIRVSYNEQFF
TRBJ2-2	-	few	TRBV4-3	TGCGCCAGCAGCCAGGGTCGGAACACCGGGGAGCTGTTTTTT	CASSQGRNTGELFF
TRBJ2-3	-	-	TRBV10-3	TGTGCCATCAACTTCGACAGTAGCACAGATACGCAGTATTTT	CAINFDSSTDTQYF
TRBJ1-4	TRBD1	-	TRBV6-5	TGTGCCAGCAGTCTCGTTGACAGGGGAGAAAAACTGTTTTTT	CASSLVDRGEKLFF
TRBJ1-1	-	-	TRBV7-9	TGTGCCAGCAGCGAAAGGACCCCGGATACTGAAGCTTTCTTT	CASSERTPDTEAFF
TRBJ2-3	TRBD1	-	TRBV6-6	TGTGCCAGCAGGTACCCGGGACAGGGTAGGAGTACGCAGTATTTT	CASRYPGQGRSTQYF
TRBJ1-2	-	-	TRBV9	TGTGCCAGCAGCGCGGGCTTGACAGGTCCGCGGATCACCTTC	CASSAGLTGPRITF
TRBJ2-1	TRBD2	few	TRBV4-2	TGTGCCAGCAGCCGAGACCCGGCGGGAGCCGGCAATGAGCAGTTCTTC	CASSRDPAGAGNEQFF
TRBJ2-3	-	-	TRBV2	TGTGCCAGCAGTGTGAGAGATACGCAGTATTTT	CASSVRDTQYF
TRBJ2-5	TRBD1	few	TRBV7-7	TGTGCCAGCAGCTTGGACAGGTCCCAAGAGACCCAGTACTTC	CASSLDRSQETQYF
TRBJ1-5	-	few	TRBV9	TGTGCCAGCAGCGTAGGGGAGTTTCAGCCCCAGCATTTT	CASSVGEFQPQHF
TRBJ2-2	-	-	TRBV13	TGTGCCAGCAGCCCCCGGGGTAGCGGATACGGGGAGCTGTTTTTT	CASSPRGSGYGELFF
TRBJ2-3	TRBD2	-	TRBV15	TGTGCCACCAGCAGAGCCCCTCCCCTCAGCGGGGGTAGCACAGATACGCAGTATTTT	CATSRAPPLSGGSTDTQYF
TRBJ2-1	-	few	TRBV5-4	TGTGCCAGCAGCTTGGTAGGGGCCTCCTACAATGAGCAGTTCTTC	CASSLVGASYNEQFF
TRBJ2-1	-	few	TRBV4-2	TGTGCCAGCAGCCAAGATGTACTGTACAATGAGCAGTTCTTC	CASSQDVLYNEQFF
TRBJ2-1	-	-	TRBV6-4	TGTGCCAGCAGTATCGCACGGCGAAGTGAGCAGTTCTTC	CASSIARRSEQFF
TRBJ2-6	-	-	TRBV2	TGTGCCAGCGGCCTGAACTCTGGGGCCAACGTCCTGACTTTC	CASGLNSGANVLTF
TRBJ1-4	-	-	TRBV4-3	TGCGCCAGCAGCCAAGATTCCGGTTTCTATGATGAAAAACTGTTTTTT	CASSQDSGFYDEKLFF
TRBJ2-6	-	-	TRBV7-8	TGTGCCAGCAGCCAGACGGGTGCCTCTGGGGCCAACGTCCTGACTTTC	CASSQTGASGANVLTF
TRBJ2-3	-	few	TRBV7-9	TGTGCCAGCAATCTGGGACTTGAAGCAGATACGCAGTATTTT	CASNLGLEADTQYF
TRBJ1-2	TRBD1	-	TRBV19	TGTGCCAGTAGGCGGACAGGGTTTAGTAATGAAGAGTATGGCTACACCTTC	CASRRTGFSNEEYGYTF
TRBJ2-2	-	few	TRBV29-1	TGCAGCGTCACTAGGACGGCGGGCACCGGGGAGCTGTTTTTT	CSVTRTAGTGELFF
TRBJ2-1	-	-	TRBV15	TGTGCCACCAGCAGAGGGGGGAAGGGTGAGCAGTTCTTC	CATSRGGKGEQFF
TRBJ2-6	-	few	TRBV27	TGTGCCAGCAGTTTATTCGCGGGGGCCAACGTCCTGACTTTC	CASSLFAGANVLTF
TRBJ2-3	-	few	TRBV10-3	TGTGCCATCAGTGAGGCGAGCAGGAGGGGAGATACGCAGTATTTT	CAISEASRRGDTQYF
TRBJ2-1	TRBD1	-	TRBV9	TGTGCCAGCAGCTCCCTAGTCCTCGGACAGGGAGGTCGTAATGAGCAGTTCTTC	CASSSLVLGQGGRNEQFF
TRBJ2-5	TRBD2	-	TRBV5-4	TGTGCCAGCCACTTTTTCTTAGCGGGAATCAAAGAGACCCAGTACTTC	CASHFFLAGIKETQYF
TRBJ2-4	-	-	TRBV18	TGTGCCAGCTCACCGGACCTAGCCAAAAACATTCAGTACTTC	CASSPDLAKNIQYF
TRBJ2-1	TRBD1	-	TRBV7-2	TGTGCCAGCAGCCGTGGACAGGGTGTATCATACAATGAGCAGTTCTTC	CASSRGQGVSYNEQFF
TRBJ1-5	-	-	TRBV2	TGTGCCAGCAGCCCTCAGGCAAATCAGCCCCAGCATTTT	CASSPQANQPQHF
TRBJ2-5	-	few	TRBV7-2	TGTGCCAGCAGCTTAGGCCGGTGGCTGGTCCAAGAGACCCAGTACTTC	CASSLGRWLVQETQYF
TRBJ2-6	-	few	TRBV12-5	TGTGCTAGTGGTTTGTCGGCTGGGGCCAACGTCCTGACTTTC	CASGLSAGANVLTF
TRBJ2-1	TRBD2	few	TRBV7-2	TGTGCCAGCTGTCCTGGGACTAGCTACAATGAGCAGTTCTTC	CASCPGTSYNEQFF
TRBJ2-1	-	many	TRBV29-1	TGCAGCTGTCTAGGGGTCCATGAGCAGTTCTTC	CSCLGVHEQFF
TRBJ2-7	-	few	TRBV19	TGTGCCAGTAGCGCCTCCGGGACCCGGTACGAGCAGTACTTC	CASSASGTRYEQYF
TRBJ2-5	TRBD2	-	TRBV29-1	TGCAGCGTCCACACCCCGGGGGGGCGAGAGACCCAGTACTTC	CSVHTPGGRETQYF
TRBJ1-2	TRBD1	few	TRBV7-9	TGTGCCAGCAGCTTACTGACAGGGAACTATGGCTACACCTTC	CASSLLTGNYGYTF
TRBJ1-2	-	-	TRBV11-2	TGTGCCAGCAGCTCCTCGTCCCTGGCCGGTGGCTACACCTTC	CASSSSSLAGGYTF
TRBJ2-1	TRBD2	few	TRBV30	TGTGCCTGGACCTGGGGGACTAGTCAATTTTACAATGAGCAGTTCTTC	CAWTWGTSQFYNEQFF
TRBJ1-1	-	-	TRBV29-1	TGCAGCAACACGGGACCGTCGAACACTGAAGCTTTCTTT	CSNTGPSNTEAFF